These T cell receptor beta chains were read from a single sample in a study of blood T cell repertoires in COVID-19. Produced via immunoSEQ multiplex PCR; TCRdb's table is partial and in-frame only. The repertoire holds fewer than 300,000 clones, with over 65% as singletons. Material: peripheral blood. The receptors were gathered from a woman older than 75 with acute or convalescent COVID-19. CDR3s include the opening cysteine and the closing phenylalanine or tryptophan. The order of the fields is V gene, clone size, J gene, CDR3 length, CDR3 protein. Size values are once, few and many counts, or a class for expanded clones, and some rows have none.

TRBV9,few,TRBJ1-1,14,CASSVAGFGTEAFF
TRBV15,-,TRBJ1-2,16,CATSRDTGRGTYGYTF
TRBV6-6,-,TRBJ1-1,14,CASDPGQLNTEAFF
TRBV3-1/TRBV3-2,once,TRBJ2-1,15,CASSQSGGGYNEQFF
TRBV12-3/TRBV12-4,-,TRBJ2-2,12,CASGGNTGELFF
TRBV19,few,TRBJ2-1,13,CASSSATYNEQFF
TRBV18,-,TRBJ2-3,15,CASSRTSGSLDTQYF
TRBV7-8,few,TRBJ1-6,14,CASSLPGENSPLHF
TRBV27,-,TRBJ2-5,17,CASSFMGTGMVRETQYF
TRBV7-9,-,TRBJ1-4,13,CASTGGSREKLFF
TRBV5-1,many,TRBJ1-1,16,CASSLGGTGTNTEAFF
TRBV7-8,-,TRBJ1-5,15,CASSLMPGSGQPQHF
TRBV19,-,TRBJ1-2,13,CASSITGAYGYTF
TRBV5-1,-,TRBJ2-5,14,CASSHSGFSETQYF
TRBV25-1,-,TRBJ2-5,16,CASSGGTGARQETQYF
TRBV18,-,TRBJ1-1,14,CASSPVRGATEAFF
TRBV18,-,TRBJ1-4,14,CASSFATGNEKLFF
TRBV18,-,TRBJ2-3,12,CASSPAADTQYF
TRBV4-3,-,TRBJ2-2,15,CASSQDHLNTGELFF
TRBV6-5,-,TRBJ1-4,15,CASSRGGRDNEKLFF
TRBV5-1,-,TRBJ1-3,16,CASSLAGGVAGNTIYF
TRBV6-6,-,TRBJ2-7,16,CASRWDGEGSSYEQYF
TRBV19,few,TRBJ2-7,12,CASSAGTDKQYF
TRBV6-5,-,TRBJ2-1,15,CASSYDYPAWNEQFF
TRBV24-1,-,TRBJ2-5,15,CATSEGQGNQETQYF
TRBV5-1,few,TRBJ1-2,16,CASSLVWQGLNYGYTF
TRBV2,-,TRBJ2-4,13,CASLGDSKNIQYF
TRBV7-9,few,TRBJ1-4,15,CASSPHRDGREKLFF
TRBV4-1,few,TRBJ1-1,14,CASSQDWANTEAFF
TRBV2,few,TRBJ1-2,14,CATQGDGGTYGYTF
TRBV2,-,TRBJ1-5,15,CASSLQGSGNQPQHF
TRBV3-1/TRBV3-2,-,TRBJ2-2,18,CASRPADRVLSGTGELFF
TRBV12-5,-,TRBJ2-3,16,CASGSGDRGRTDTQYF
TRBV15,-,TRBJ2-7,15,CATSRVIGQGYEQYF
TRBV18,-,TRBJ2-3,17,CASSPPGQGSGTDTQYF
TRBV6-2/TRBV6-3,once,TRBJ2-5,11,CASSPRWTQYF
TRBV18,-,TRBJ1-4,11,CASSPSEKLFF
TRBV21-1,-,TRBJ1-4,18,CASSSPRDRDSLIEKLFF
TRBV5-1,once,TRBJ1-6,21,CASSLVPGLLGGASYNSPLHF
TRBV19,-,TRBJ1-2,13,CASSISTGYGYTF
TRBV5-4,-,TRBJ2-7,14,CASSLRQGVNEQYF
TRBV6-5,-,TRBJ2-7,15,CASRSGQASSYEQYF
TRBV30,-,TRBJ1-3,14,CAWTTDRVGNTIYF
TRBV5-1,-,TRBJ2-1,15,CASSVGTGGYNEQFF
TRBV19,-,TRBJ2-7,14,CASSRGDVRYEQYF